The 18 T cell receptor beta chains in this list originate from one sample, sequenced in a study of cytomegalovirus exposure and HLA in healthy donors. The PCR ran on 60 Vbeta and 13 Jbeta primers. This table comes from immunoSEQ multiplex PCR, and its TCRdb copy is limited to in-frame clones, with some not included. This table has roughly 150,000 clones, roughly 82% appearing once. Sequenced: PBMCs. Receptors originate from a woman aged 50 to 60 in good health and CMV-seropositive.

The V call is TRBV13, the J call TRBJ1-2; D unclear. With 0 bases removed from V and 0 bases from J, the gap between germline ends came to 5 bases. The CDR3 is made up of 14 amino acids. Germline lookup yields CDR1 PRHDT and CDR2 FYEKMQ (reference sequence). The CDR3 protein is CASSLGRTNYGYTF. In DNA form, the CDR3 reads TGTGCCAGCAGCTTAGGGCGGACTAACTATGGCTACACCTTC.

This sequence joins TRBV25-1 and TRBJ2-7; 8 bases line up with TRBD1. V lost 5 bases and J lost 2; bases outside the gene matches: 11. This CDR3 is 16 amino acids long. Germline CDR1 is MGHDK and CDR2 is SYGVNS. CDR3 DNA sequence: TGTGCCAGCAGTCAGACCCGGGACAGGTCAACCTACGAGCAGTACTTC. It is translated as CASSQTRDRSTYEQYF.

Only a few counts were recorded for this clone. The V call is TRBV5-4, the J call TRBJ1-1; D not resolved. The V gene's germline CDR1 is SGHNT and CDR2 YYREEE (reference sequence). V lost 2 bases to trimming and J lost 4 bases, with 6 bases between them. This CDR3 has 12 amino acids. The DNA of the CDR3 is TGTGCCAGCAGCTTTGGAGGCACTGAAGCTTTCTTT. The encoded protein is CASSFGGTEAFF.

This sequence joins TRBV11-2 and TRBJ2-3; 9 bases line up with TRBD2. This CDR3 is built from 15 residues. Germline trimming cut 1 base from V and 6 bases from J; bases unmatched to any gene: 5. The germline gives CDR1 SGHAT, CDR2 FQNNGV. CDR3 DNA sequence: TGTGCCAGCAGCTTAGTTCGCGGGGGGGCGGATACGCAGTATTTT. Translated, it gives CASSLVRGGADTQYF.

This chain links TRBV4-3 with TRBJ2-3; TRBD1 aligns across 8 bases. The junction had 6 bases not matched to a gene; V was cut back by 0 bases and J by 1 base. This CDR3 contains 17 residues. The V gene's germline CDR1 is LGHNA and CDR2 YSLEER. CDR3 sequence reads: CASSQDPRGQGTDTQYF. As DNA, the CDR3 is TGCGCCAGCAGCCAAGACCCCAGGGGACAGGGCACAGATACGCAGTATTTT.

The chain's CDR3 is CAWSGGTGELFF. CDR3 nucleotide sequence: TGTGCCTGGAGCGGGGGTACCGGGGAGCTGTTTTTT. The chain recombines TRBV30 with TRBJ2-2; D perhaps matches TRBD2 (6 bases). Germline V gene data show CDR1 as GTSNPN and CDR2 as SVGIG (reference sequence). Trimming took 3 bases from V and 5 from J, leaving 7 bases between them. The CDR3 is 12 amino acids.

The CDR3 DNA follows: TGTGCCAGCAGCCCCACAGGGGGCGGACAGCCCCAGCATTTT. Protein: CASSPTGGGQPQHF. The chain uses TRBV2 and TRBJ1-5; 9 bases line up with TRBD1. CDR1 is SNHLY and CDR2 is FYNNEI in the germline V gene. This CDR3 is built from 14 residues. V was clipped by 6 bases and J by 7 bases; unmatched bases: 7.

The chain recombines TRBV5-4 with TRBJ1-1; 10 positions agree with TRBD1. Looked up from germline, CDR1 is SGHNT and CDR2 is YYREEE (reference sequence). The CDR3 runs to 17 residues. After removal of 4 bases from V and 0 bases from J, the junction contained 9 bases not matched to a gene. The CDR3 nucleotides read TGTGCCAGCAGCCCAAACGGACAGGGGGGTATGAACACTGAAGCTTTCTTT. Translated, it gives CASSPNGQGGMNTEAFF.

The chain employs TRBV27 and TRBJ1-2; 11 bases line up with TRBD1. After removal of 6 bases from V and 8 bases from J, the junction contained 17 bases not matched to a gene. CDR1 is MNHEY, CDR2 SMNVEV, per germline (reference sequence). The CDR3 contains 17 residues. For the CDR3, the DNA is TGTGCCAGCAGGTCTCCGGGACAGGGGGGGTTTCGCGAAGGCTACACCTTC. Its translation is CASRSPGQGGFREGYTF.

The chain joins TRBV19 to TRBJ1-6; D is unresolved. The CDR3 covers 12 residues. Germline CDR1 LNHDA, CDR2 SQIVND (reference sequence). V lost 5 bases, J lost 12 bases, and 11 bases lay in between. The CDR3, as DNA: TGTGCCAGTAGTTATCGGGAACGACCCCTCCACTTT. It is translated as CASSYRERPLHF.

V is TRBV6-1 and J is TRBJ1-2; maybe TRBD1 (5 bases). Trimming took 8 bases from V and 3 from J, leaving 16 bases between them. This CDR3 is 14 amino acids long. Germline V gene lookup returns CDR1 MNHNS and CDR2 SASEGT. The CDR3 sequence: CASGGLDIYYGYTF. CDR3 coding DNA: TGTGCCAGCGGCGGATTGGACATATACTATGGCTACACCTTC.

The chain is built from TRBV27 and TRBJ1-6, with TRBD1 as a possible D gene (5 bases). The CDR3 consists of 15 residues. Germline V gene sequence: CDR1 MNHEY, CDR2 SMNVEV (reference sequence). V gave up 4 bases and J gave up 7 bases, with 14 bases separating them. CDR3 region: CASSSHSGLNSPLHF. The CDR3 coding sequence is TGTGCCAGCAGTTCCCACTCAGGGTTGAATTCACCCCTCCACTTT.

The gene calls are TRBV19 and TRBJ1-6; a weak D match, TRBD1 (5 bases). Germline lookup yields CDR1 LNHDA and CDR2 SQIVND (reference sequence). The CDR3 sequence is 15 residues long. Between the trimmed V and J ends, which lost 2 bases and 9 bases, there was a span of 14 bases. CDR3 bases: TGTGCCAGTAGTATAAGGTCAGGGATTCGTTCACCCCTCCACTTT. Translation: CASSIRSGIRSPLHF. The full variable domain, with the rest looked up from reference TRBV19 and TRBJ1-6, is DGGITQSPKYLFRKEGQNVTLSCEQNLNHDAMYWYRQDPGQGLRLIYYSQIVNDFQKGDIAEGYSVSREKKESFPLTVTSAQKNPTAFYLCASSIRSGIRSPLHFGNGTRLTVT.

The chain recombines TRBV4-1 with TRBJ1-2; TRBD1 is a possible D gene (5 bases). Germline V gene sequence: CDR1 MGHRA, CDR2 YSYEKL. V lost 2 bases and J 7 bases, leaving 8 bases between the germline ends. The CDR3 totals 12 residues. The CDR3: CASSQWDSGYTF. As DNA, the CDR3 is TGCGCCAGCAGCCAATGGGACTCTGGCTACACCTTC.

As DNA, the CDR3 is TGTGCCAGCAGCCCCGGGGACACTGAAGCTTTCTTT. Translating gives CASSPGDTEAFF. The V call is TRBV7-8, the J call TRBJ1-1; D not certain. The germline gives CDR1 SGHVS, CDR2 FQNEAQ. V was cut by 5 bases and J by 3 bases, with 7 bases left in between. CDR3 size: 12 residues.

The V call is TRBV5-1, the J call TRBJ2-1; 8 positions match TRBD2. This CDR3 is built from 14 residues. The germline V gene has CDR1 SGHRS and CDR2 YFSETQ. With V trimmed by 7 bases and J by 2 bases, 5 bases remained unmatched. Written as DNA, the CDR3 is TGCGCCAGCGGTCCGGGACTAGCCTACAATGAGCAGTTCTTC. This encodes CASGPGLAYNEQFF.

This chain uses TRBV9 with TRBJ2-1; tentatively, D is TRBD2 (5 bases). This CDR3 spans 16 amino acids. Germline values: CDR1 SGDLS, CDR2 YYNGEE. Trimming removed 0 bases from V and 7 bases from J, with 17 bases in between. The CDR3 DNA reads as TGTGCCAGCAGCGTAGATCCTACCGATCCGGGGAATGAGCAGTTCTTC. Protein product: CASSVDPTDPGNEQFF.

The chain links TRBV7-9 to TRBJ2-3, with 11 bases fitting TRBD2. The CDR3 has 17 residues. V lost 1 base and J lost 4; bases outside the gene matches: 7. CDR1 is SEHNR and CDR2 is FQNEAQ in the germline V gene (reference sequence). In DNA, the CDR3 is TGTGCCAGCAGCTTAGATCGACTAGCGGGGAATGCAGATACGCAGTATTTT. It is translated as CASSLDRLAGNADTQYF.